This TCR beta chain is drawn from a study of cytomegalovirus exposure and HLA in healthy donors (dated by TCRdb to 2017 to 2019). The study in broad terms: In an earlier analysis of some 610 of the donors, 276 Gb of sequence data and 100 million or so unique TCR beta sequences from 180 million or so T cells were reported. An early release covering 550 to 650 HLA-typed donors comprised 250 to 350 gigabases of sequencing data and 85 million or so unique TCR sequences. Of the roughly 400 genotyped donors, 80% to 90% were placed in the genetic ancestry cluster associated with self-reported Caucasian donors. The aim of the study was to test whether cataloging public T cell receptors could identify signatures of past pathogen exposure. The study used immunosequencing to profile the T cell repertoires of approximately 630 subjects and linked those repertoires to cytomegalovirus serostatus. Along with the roughly 610-subject first cohort, a separate validation cohort of around 120 different subjects was used. High-throughput TCR immunosequencing, statistical association of individual TCRs with disease status, and machine learning were combined to predict cytomegalovirus infection status. In a later analysis, previously published TCR beta repertoires from 670 or so donors were re-analyzed and high-resolution HLA genotyping was added so that TCR occurrence patterns could be studied. Rather than using new phenotypic data, the later analysis identified candidate immune exposures from TCR beta sequences and from how often those sequences occurred across donors. In an earlier analysis of 587 of the donors, high-throughput TCR beta sequencing was used to judge whether each TCR beta V gene segment behaved as functional or pseudogenic. Donor age, sex, ethnicity and CMV serostatus were collected together with the repertoire data. In a later genetic analysis, genome-wide SNP genotypes for about three fifths of the roughly 670 donors were used, and that subset was treated as a discovery cohort. Every repertoire in the discovery cohort had been generated on one and the same sequencing platform. Class I and class II HLA loci were covered by the typing at four-digit resolution. The number of donors typed differed by locus, with roughly 629-640 for A, B, C, DRB1 and DQB1, roughly 550 for DQA1, 606 for DPA1, and approximately 470 for DPB1. Four to six DR-DQ haplotypes were handled as single units for association and clustering because linkage in the cohort was strong. Among some 410 genotyped donors of the cohort, an average of 235,054 unique TCR beta nucleotide sequences were sequenced per donor, about a sixth of them non-productive. Overall study results and their limits: In a later analysis, the rate of TCR association differed among HLA loci, with DRB1 alleles having the most associated TCRs and HLA-C alleles having the fewest. The presence/absence analyses assumed that sequencing depth was roughly uniform across donors, and that assumption may not be true. V-gene and J-gene trimming of TCR beta chains was associated with a missense DCLRE1C variant in a later genetic analysis, and the association was replicated in an independent cohort. In an earlier analysis of some 500 of the donors, most TCR beta V segments appeared in productive rearrangements about 90% or about 30% of the time, broadly matching IMGT annotations. In vitro tests confirmed that a few of the cytomegalovirus-associated TCR beta chains recognize cytomegalovirus antigens. Because HLA typing was unavailable for some donors at each locus, only the typed subset was used in association tests. A later genetic analysis reported fewer N-insertions in productive TCRs among donors in an Asian-associated ancestry cluster than the roughly 650-donor mean. Linkage disequilibrium might explain the correlated functional status among segregating V segments, but an unknown experimental factor could not be ruled out. In a later analysis, most CMV-associated TCR beta chains were found to appear HLA-restricted, with HLA associations seemingly driven largely by CMV exposure. A cluster of highly shared sequence variants was judged likely to represent a technical artifact of the sequencing pipeline. In a later analysis, several top co-occurrence clusters were reported to appear linked to parvovirus B19, influenza, CMV and Epstein-Barr virus. Some IMGT-functional V segments, including TRBV6-2 and TRBV6-3, could not be told apart with the 87-base-pair reads, so those segments were excluded. Most TCR sequences were observed very rarely across donors, whereas some public TCRs were present in many individuals. In a later analysis, HLA-associated TCR beta chains showed more clonal expansion and lower generation probabilities than non-associated chains that were equally common. The cohort was sequenced for TCR beta chains only, and without alpha or paired-chain data the features that could be detected were limited. According to the authors, the approach could potentially be generalized to other disease states and immunological phenotypes. Immune exposure information for the cohort was limited to CMV serostatus. The classifier was reported to diagnose cytomegalovirus status with high specificity and sensitivity in both the original cohort and the validation cohort. Because counts were too low, seventeen rarely observed V segments, including chromosome 9 orphons, were left out of the earlier analysis of some 640 of the donors. Strong co-occurrence of HLA alleles, especially DR and DQ, made assigning TCR associations to individual alleles difficult. A further reported finding was that TCR beta sequences accurately predicted the HLA-A and HLA-B alleles for most subjects in the first cohort. At a false discovery rate of 0.05, a later analysis linked under 20,000 TCR beta sequences to specific HLA alleles. In the study, about 150 TCR beta chains were listed as associated with cytomegalovirus.

Library prep was done by the immunoSEQ multiplex PCR assay. For the multiplex PCR, a mixture combining 60 forward primers for TCR Vbeta segments and 13 reverse primers for TCR Jbeta segments was used. The CDR3 region of rearranged TCR beta genes was amplified from genomic DNA by a multiplex PCR assay. Amplified TCR beta libraries were sequenced as 87-base-pair reads on the Illumina HiSeq System. The source study handled its data this way. A later analysis counted about 76 million unique TCR beta chains across the 666 repertoires, and 10 million to 12 million of these chains were shared by at least two donors. Raw reads were error-corrected and collapsed into unique sequences with a nearest-neighbor algorithm that merged closely related sequences to remove PCR and sequencing errors. To assign V, D and J gene segments, CDR3 sequences were aligned to IMGT reference sequences. For a sequence to be retained, at least a six-nucleotide match to both a V gene segment and a J gene segment was required. A rearrangement counted as productive if the CDR3 had no stop codons and remained in frame with V and J, and every other rearrangement counted as non-productive. CDR3 was defined by IMGT convention, running from the second conserved V-encoded cysteine to the conserved J-encoded phenylalanine. In an earlier analysis of around 600 of the donors, sequences lacking an unambiguous match to a single V gene segment were excluded. In an earlier analysis of several hundred of the donors, V segments were called functional above 56.7% productive rearrangements and were called segregating when the between-donor standard deviation exceeded 5%. A statistical classification framework was built for diagnosing cytomegalovirus status from the catalog of TCR beta chain sequences. A later analysis assigned V and J genes by comparing TCR nucleotide sequences with IMGT/GENE-DB human TR gene sequences. The TCRdist pipeline was used in a later analysis to assign CDR3 sequences and most-parsimonious VDJ recombination scenarios. In a later analysis, each TCR beta chain was defined by its CDR3 amino acid sequence together with its V-gene family, and reads lacking a unique V-gene family were excluded. As a way to deal with suspected cross-contamination and a sequencing artifact, a later analysis dropped nearly 600 nucleotide sequences that were highly shared and had low generation probability. A later analysis calculated a clonal expansion index for each public chain from normalized within-repertoire ranks of inferred template counts. In a later analysis, generation probabilities were computed using a VDJ recombination model fitted to out-of-frame rearrangements, and the results were checked against IGoR. A later analysis scored TCR-TCR, TCR-HLA and TCR-CMV co-occurrence with hypergeometric tests, applying a repertoire-size bias correction to TCR pairs. False discovery rates were estimated in a later analysis by permuting HLA or CMV assignments 20 times. In a later analysis, co-occurring TCRs were grouped using DBSCAN, and TCRdist sequence similarity was added for clustering within HLA-allele-positive subsets. Repertoires with fewer than 30,000 or more than 120,000 public chains were left out of co-occurrence clustering, as were a handful of repertoires with anomalous nucleotide sharing. The source is immuneACCESS, and TCRdb retained only in-frame sequences with V and J called. Part of the clones is not carried over; for the studies checked, unresolved V genes explain less than half of this, and the remainder is unexplained. V, J and clone size are those of that table, while D and trimming were read from the DNA. This sample gives around 120,000 clones in total; around 72% of them show up just once. Nearly 9.5% of the sample is held by the ten biggest clonotypes.

In total, more than 500 healthy bone marrow donors made up the cohort. At the time of sampling, all cohort members were nominally healthy, though unrecorded immune exposures were likely present. The donor was CMV seropositive and belonged to the group of 270 or so seropositive cohort members. Every donor gave a peripheral blood sample, and the peripheral blood mononuclear cells from that sample were used for TCR beta sequencing. Genomic DNA was extracted from the blood cell samples with the Qiagen DNeasy Blood Extraction Kit. This clone has a handful of counts. Its antigen has not been determined. Base quality data are lacking; no much larger clone is found one base away. Measured from the cysteine to the phenylalanine, the CDR3 is 13 residues long. The read is trimmed to its CDR3 DNA, 39 bases read in frame from base 1. The germline V gene yields SGHTA for CDR1 and FQGNSA for CDR2. V is shortened by 4 bases, J by 0 bases, and the region joining them spans 4 bases.

The source is a woman between 45 and 60 years old in good health and CMV-seropositive. This sequence uses TRBV7-2 and TRBJ1-5, with the D gene too uncertain to name. Input material: PBMCs. The CDR3 in this case is CASSSYSNQPQHF. The DNA is TGTGCCAGCAGCTCCTATAGCAATCAGCCCCAGCATTTT.